Below, 14 T cell receptor beta chains from the same sample are listed, as sequenced in a study of T cells in Graves' hyperthyroidism and ophthalmopathy. RNA transcripts were the template for amplifying TCR beta CDR3 regions. First-round RT-PCR of the TCR CDR3 relied on the HTBI primer set. MiXCR, applied by TCRdb to the multiplex PCR reads, yields one record per CDR3 protein. The sample includes roughly 570,000 distinct CDR3 sequences, around a sixth of them seen just once. Sequenced: blood. Source of these receptors: a woman in her twenties or thirties with Graves' hyperthyroidism.

Ten or more counts support this clonotype. The chain couples TRBV27 to TRBJ2-5; no definite D call. Looked up from germline, CDR1 is MNHEY and CDR2 is SMNVEV (reference sequence). The CDR3 sequence is 15 residues long. Trimming left V 6 bases short and J 2 bases short, with 16 bases between. CDR3 region: CASSHTMGRQETQYF. DNA of the CDR3: TGTGCCAGCAGCCATACGATGGGCCGACAAGAGACCCAGTACTTC.

This clonotype occurred many times. The chain is built from TRBV5-1 and TRBJ2-1; tentatively, D is TRBD2 (7 bases). This CDR3 region has 17 residues. CDR1 is SGHRS, CDR2 YFSETQ, per germline. The germline V and J ends were trimmed by 3 bases and 5 bases, with 21 bases remaining between them. The CDR3 sequence is CASSWRGTTGSNNEQFF. The CDR3 bases are TGCGCCAGCAGCTGGAGGGGGACTACGGGCTCTAACAATGAGCAGTTCTTC. The entire variable domain, with the rest obtained from reference TRBV5-1 and TRBJ2-1, is as follows: KAGVTQTPRYLIKTRGQQVTLSCSPISGHRSVSWYQQTPGQGLQFLFEYFSETQRNKGNFPGRFSGRQFSNSRSEMNVSTLELGDSALYLCASSWRGTTGSNNEQFFGPGTRLTVL.

There are many counts of this clonotype. The rearrangement links TRBV12-3 or TRBV12-4 to TRBJ2-7; possible D gene TRBD1, 5 bases. Trimming took 6 bases from V and 1 from J, leaving 10 bases between them. The CDR3 runs to 13 residues. The CDR3 DNA reads as TGTGCCAGCAGAACCACAGGATCCTACGAGCAGTACTTC. Amino acid sequence: CASRTTGSYEQYF.

This clonotype has at least ten counts. The chain joins TRBV11-2 to TRBJ2-4; tentatively, D is TRBD2 (6 bases). The CDR3 covers 14 residues. Trimming pared 6 bases from V and 0 bases from J, leaving 9 bases between. Germline lookup yields CDR1 SGHAT and CDR2 FQNNGV. The chain's CDR3 is CASREAGAKNIQYF. The CDR3 DNA is TGTGCCAGCAGAGAAGCGGGAGCCAAAAACATTCAGTACTTC.

This clonotype was seen only a few times. The V and J genes are TRBV3-1 and TRBJ2-1, with 8 bases fitting TRBD2. V dropped 3 bases and J dropped 8; count of bases not matched to a gene: 12. This CDR3 is 16 amino acids long. The V gene's germline CDR1 is LGHDT and CDR2 YNNKEL (reference sequence). CDR3 sequence (DNA): TGTGCCAGCAGCCAGGTCCTTGGCGGGGGGATGGATGAGCAGTTCTTC. Translation gives CASSQVLGGGMDEQFF.

V usage is TRBV12-3 or TRBV12-4 and J usage is TRBJ2-2; D gene ambiguous. Trimming shortened V by 7 bases and J by 14 bases, and 14 bases separated the two germline ends. This CDR3 has 11 residues. CDR3 residues: CASTLETELFF. CDR3 coding DNA: TGTGCCAGCACCTTAGAAACGGAACTGTTTTTT.

The gene calls are TRBV10-3 and TRBJ1-6; TRBD1 agrees at 7 bases. V shed 8 bases, J shed 6 bases, and the junction held 10 bases outside the gene matches. The length of the CDR3 is 15 residues. Per germline, CDR1 ENHRY and CDR2 SYGVKD. CDR3 coding DNA: TGTGCCATCCGTTCACCGGGACAGCCTAATTCACCCCTCCACTTT. Its translation is CAIRSPGQPNSPLHF.

This clonotype occurred many times. The J gene is TRBJ2-1, the V gene TRBV30; D gene unclear. Germline CDR1 and CDR2: GTSNPN and SVGIG (reference sequence). Trimming removed 0 bases at V and 8 bases at J, with 5 bases between. The CDR3 loop spans 11 amino acids. DNA of the CDR3: TGTGCCTGGAGTGTAACGTATGAGCAGTTCTTC. Protein product: CAWSVTYEQFF.

This clonotype was picked up a small number of times. The junction shows a germline mismatch at one end, possibly a read error. V and J are TRBV2 and TRBJ2-2; 7 nucleotides agree with TRBD1. The germline V gene encodes CDR1 SNHLY and CDR2 FYNNEI. The CDR3 totals 15 residues. CDR3 in DNA: TGTGCCAGAAGTGTTGAGGGGGCAAACACCGGGGAGCTGTTTTTT. Protein: CARSVEGANTGELFF.

In its sample, this clonotype was seen many times. The V and J genes are TRBV5-1 and TRBJ2-1, with TRBD1 identical over 8 bases. The junction had 6 bases not matched to a gene; V was cut back by 3 bases and J by 7 bases. CDR3 size: 14 residues. The V gene's germline CDR1 is SGHRS and CDR2 YFSETQ. This CDR3 is CASSSDGQGNEQFF. CDR3 nucleotides: TGCGCCAGCAGCTCCGACGGACAGGGTAATGAGCAGTTCTTC. The full variable domain, rest sourced from reference TRBV5-1 and TRBJ2-1, is KAGVTQTPRYLIKTRGQQVTLSCSPISGHRSVSWYQQTPGQGLQFLFEYFSETQRNKGNFPGRFSGRQFSNSRSEMNVSTLELGDSALYLCASSSDGQGNEQFFGPGTRLTVL.

This clonotype occurred many times. The V and J genes are TRBV12-3 or TRBV12-4 and TRBJ1-1; D gene unclear. The CDR3 sequence is 13 residues long. V gave up 6 bases and J gave up 2 bases, with 10 bases separating them. Here the CDR3 reads CASRMDGNTEAFF. The CDR3 DNA reads as TGTGCCAGCAGGATGGACGGAAACACTGAAGCTTTCTTT.

This clonotype showed up many times. The chain has TRBV20-1 and TRBJ1-5, with D tentatively TRBD1 (6 bases). The CDR3 length is 15 residues. Trimming took 5 bases from V and 6 from J, leaving 20 bases between them. CDR1 DFQATT and CDR2 SNEGSKA come from the germline V gene (reference sequence). The CDR3 sequence: CSAPATDSHGQPQHF. In DNA form, the CDR3 reads TGCAGTGCTCCGGCCACGGACAGCCACGGTCAGCCCCAGCATTTT.

The V and J genes are TRBV7-8 and TRBJ2-1; no clear D gene. The CDR3 is 12 residues long. The ends were cut back, 1 base at V and 12 bases at J, with 10 bases in the middle. Germline assignment: CDR1 SGHVS and CDR2 FQNEAQ. The CDR3 reads CASSLEVGWQFF. The CDR3 nucleotides read TGTGCCAGCAGCTTAGAAGTAGGGTGGCAGTTCTTC. Looking up the rest from reference TRBV7-8 and TRBJ2-1 gives the full variable domain: GAGVSQSPRYKVAKRGQDVALRCDPISGHVSLFWYQQALGQGPEFLTYFQNEAQLDKSGLPSDRFFAERPEGSVSTLKIQRTQQEDSAVYLCASSLEVGWQFFGPGTRLTVL.

A few counts support this clonotype. The V gene is TRBV6-2 or TRBV6-3, the J gene TRBJ2-7, with D perhaps matching TRBD2 (5 bases). The CDR3 loop spans 12 amino acids. Germline CDR1 MNHEY, CDR2 SVGEGT. The V gene lost 7 bases and the J gene lost 3 bases, with 10 bases spanning the gap. The CDR3 region is CASKTSFYEQYF. CDR3 bases: TGTGCCAGCAAAACTAGTTTCTACGAGCAGTACTTC.